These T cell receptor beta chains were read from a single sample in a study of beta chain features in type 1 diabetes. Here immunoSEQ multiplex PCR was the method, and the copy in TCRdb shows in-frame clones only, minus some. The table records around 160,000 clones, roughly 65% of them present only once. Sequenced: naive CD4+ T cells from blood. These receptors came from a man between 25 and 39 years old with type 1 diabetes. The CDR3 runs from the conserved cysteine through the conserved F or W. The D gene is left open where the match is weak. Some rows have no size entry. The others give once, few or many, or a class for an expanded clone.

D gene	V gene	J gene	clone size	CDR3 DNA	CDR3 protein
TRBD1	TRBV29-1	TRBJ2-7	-	TGCAGCGTTGAGGCGGGACAGGGGACCTACGAGCAGTACTTC	CSVEAGQGTYEQYF
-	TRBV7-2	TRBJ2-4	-	TGTGCCAGCAGCTTCCAGGGAAACATTCAGTACTTC	CASSFQGNIQYF
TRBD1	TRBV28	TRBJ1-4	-	TGTGCCAGCACCGGGGGACAGGGATTTGAAAAACTGTTTTTT	CASTGGQGFEKLFF
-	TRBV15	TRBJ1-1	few	TGTGCCACCAGCAGAGATGTCCAGGTTCAAAAAGCTTTCTTT	CATSRDVQVQKAFF
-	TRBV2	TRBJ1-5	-	TGTGCCAGCAGTGAAGCGCGAGATCAGCCCCAGCATTTT	CASSEARDQPQHF
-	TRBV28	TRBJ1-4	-	TGTGCCAGCAGTTCTCGGACAGAATCGGCAACTAATGAAAAACTGTTTTTT	CASSSRTESATNEKLFF
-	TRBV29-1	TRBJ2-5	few	TGCAGCGTTGAGGGGGCAGAGGAGACCCAGTACTTC	CSVEGAEETQYF
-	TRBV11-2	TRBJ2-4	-	TGTGCCAGCAGCCCAGTCTGGAGAAACATTCAGTACTTC	CASSPVWRNIQYF
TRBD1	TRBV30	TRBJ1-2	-	TGTGCCTGGGCCCGGACAGGGGGCATGGATGGCTACACCTTC	CAWARTGGMDGYTF
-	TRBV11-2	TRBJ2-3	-	TGTGCCAGCAGCTTAGATGGGGATACGCAGTATTTT	CASSLDGDTQYF
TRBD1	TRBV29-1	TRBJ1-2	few	TGCAGCGTTGAAGATCGGGGACAGGGGGCCTATGGCTACACCTTC	CSVEDRGQGAYGYTF
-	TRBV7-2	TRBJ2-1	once	TGTGCCAGCAGCTTTCCCTCTTGGCGGGGCAGTGAGCAGTTCTTC	CASSFPSWRGSEQFF
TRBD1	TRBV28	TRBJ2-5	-	TGTGCCAGCAGGCGACAGGGTGAAGAGACCCAGTACTTC	CASRRQGEETQYF
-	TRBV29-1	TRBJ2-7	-	TGCAGCGTTGCAGTTACCCCGTCCGAGCAGTACTTC	CSVAVTPSEQYF
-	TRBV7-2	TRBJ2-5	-	TGTGCCAGCAGCTTAGAAGGCAGGCCGCAAGAGACCCAGTACTTC	CASSLEGRPQETQYF
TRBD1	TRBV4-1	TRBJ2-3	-	TGCGCCAGCAGCCAAGAGGGGACAGGGACAGATACGCAGTATTTT	CASSQEGTGTDTQYF
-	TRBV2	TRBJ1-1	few	TGTGCCAGCAGTGAAATCCTGACAGGGAACACTGAAGCTTTCTTT	CASSEILTGNTEAFF
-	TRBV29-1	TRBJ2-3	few	TGCAGCGTTGAAAAGACAGGTAGCACAGATACGCAGTATTTT	CSVEKTGSTDTQYF
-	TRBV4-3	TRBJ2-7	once	TGCGCCAGCAGCCAAGGCGGGGCGTCCTACGAGCAGTACTTC	CASSQGGASYEQYF
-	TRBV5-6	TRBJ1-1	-	TGTGCCAGCAGCTTGGCCTTCGGGAACACTGAAGCTTTCTTT	CASSLAFGNTEAFF
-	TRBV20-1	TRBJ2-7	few	TGCAGTGCTCGAGCCGGGGACGAGCAGTACTTC	CSARAGDEQYF
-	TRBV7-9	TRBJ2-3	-	TGTGCCAGCAGCTTCGCAGGGGCACCCACAGATACGCAGTATTTT	CASSFAGAPTDTQYF
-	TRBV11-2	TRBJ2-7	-	TGTGCCAGCAGCTTAGTTCTGTTAACCTACGAGCAGTACTTC	CASSLVLLTYEQYF
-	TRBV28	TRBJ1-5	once	TGTGCCACCCGGGGATGGCCCGTTGGCAATCAGCCCCAGCATTTT	CATRGWPVGNQPQHF
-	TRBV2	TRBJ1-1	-	TGTGCCAGCAGAGCGGACGGGAACACTGAAGCTTTCTTT	CASRADGNTEAFF
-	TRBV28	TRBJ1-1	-	TGTGCCAGCAGTTCGCAGAGGACTGAAGCTTTCTTT	CASSSQRTEAFF
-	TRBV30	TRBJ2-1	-	TGTGCCTGGAGCCCCCGGTCGGGAAATGAGCAGTTCTTC	CAWSPRSGNEQFF
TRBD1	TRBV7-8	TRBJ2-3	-	TGTGCCAGCAGCTTAAACTCCGGGACAGGGACGGATACGCAGTATTTT	CASSLNSGTGTDTQYF
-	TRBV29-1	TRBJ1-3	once	TGCAGCGTCATACCAGTGAACTCTGGAAACACCATATATTTT	CSVIPVNSGNTIYF